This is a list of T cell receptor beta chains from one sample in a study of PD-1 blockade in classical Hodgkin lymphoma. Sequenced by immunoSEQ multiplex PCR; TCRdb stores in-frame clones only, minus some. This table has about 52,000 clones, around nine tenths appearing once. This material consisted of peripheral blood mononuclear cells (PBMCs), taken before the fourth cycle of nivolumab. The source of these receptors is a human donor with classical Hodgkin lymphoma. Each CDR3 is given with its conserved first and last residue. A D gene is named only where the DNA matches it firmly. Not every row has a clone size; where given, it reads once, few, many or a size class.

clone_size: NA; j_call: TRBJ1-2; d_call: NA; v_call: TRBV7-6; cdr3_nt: TGTGCCAGCAGTCCCGACGGGGTCGCCTATGGCTACACCTTC; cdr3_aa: CASSPDGVAYGYTF
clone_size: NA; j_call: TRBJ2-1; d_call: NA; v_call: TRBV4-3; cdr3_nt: TGCGCCAGCAGCCAAAATCCCAGCAGTTACAATGAGCAGTTCTTC; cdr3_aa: CASSQNPSSYNEQFF
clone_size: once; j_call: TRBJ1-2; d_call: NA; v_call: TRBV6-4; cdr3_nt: TGTGCCAAAAAGGGGGTGAGTGGCTACACCTTC; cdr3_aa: CAKKGVSGYTF
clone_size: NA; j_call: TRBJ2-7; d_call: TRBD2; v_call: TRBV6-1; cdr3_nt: TGTGCCAGCATCATAGGGACTAGCGGACTCTACGAGCAGTACTTC; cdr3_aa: CASIIGTSGLYEQYF
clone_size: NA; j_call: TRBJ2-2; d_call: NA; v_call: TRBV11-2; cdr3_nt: TGTGCCAGCAGCTTAGATCGTCAGGGGTCGGGCACCGGGGAGCTGTTTTTT; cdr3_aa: CASSLDRQGSGTGELFF
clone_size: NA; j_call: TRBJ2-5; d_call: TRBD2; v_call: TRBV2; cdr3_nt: TGTGCCAGCAGGGGACTAGCGGGGGGGCGAGATGAGACCCAGTACTTC; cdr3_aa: CASRGLAGGRDETQYF
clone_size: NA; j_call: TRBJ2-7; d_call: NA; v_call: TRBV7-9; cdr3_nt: TGTGCCAGCAGCTCCCGTGATTGGTACGAGCAGTACTTC; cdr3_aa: CASSSRDWYEQYF
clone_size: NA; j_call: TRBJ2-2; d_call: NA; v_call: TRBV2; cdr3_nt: TGTGCCAGCAGTGAGGCGGGGGAGCTGTTTTTT; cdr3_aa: CASSEAGELFF
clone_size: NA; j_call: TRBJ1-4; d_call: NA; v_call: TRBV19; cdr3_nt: TGTGCCAGTAGTCGGGCCCCCGGTGGGGTTACTGAAAAACTGTTTTTT; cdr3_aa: CASSRAPGGVTEKLFF
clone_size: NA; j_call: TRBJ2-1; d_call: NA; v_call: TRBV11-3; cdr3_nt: TGTGCCAGCAGCTTAAGAGGGTGTGAGACCTGCAATGAGCAGTTCTTC; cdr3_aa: CASSLRGCETCNEQFF
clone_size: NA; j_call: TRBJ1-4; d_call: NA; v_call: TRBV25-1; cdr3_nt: TGTGCCAGCAGTCGCTCCACCCCAGCGGAAAAACTGTTTTTT; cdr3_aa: CASSRSTPAEKLFF
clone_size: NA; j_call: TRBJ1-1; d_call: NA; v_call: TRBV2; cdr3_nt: TGTGCCAGCAGTGAAGACAGACCAGGATTTACGGCTTTCTTT; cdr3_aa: CASSEDRPGFTAFF
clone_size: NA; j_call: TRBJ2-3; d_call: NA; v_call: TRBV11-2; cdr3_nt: TGTGCCAGCAGCACCGTTTGGGGCACAGATACGCAGTATTTT; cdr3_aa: CASSTVWGTDTQYF
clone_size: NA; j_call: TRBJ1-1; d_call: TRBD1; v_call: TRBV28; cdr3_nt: TGTGCCAGCAGCCTTCCGGGACAGCTGAACACTGAAGCTTTCTTT; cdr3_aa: CASSLPGQLNTEAFF
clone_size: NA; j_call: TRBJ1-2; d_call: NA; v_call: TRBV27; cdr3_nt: TGTGCCAGCAGTTTCTCAGGTCCGTTCAACTATGGCTACACCTTC; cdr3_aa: CASSFSGPFNYGYTF
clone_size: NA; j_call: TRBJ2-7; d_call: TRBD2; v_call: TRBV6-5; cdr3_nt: TGTGCCAGCAGGCCCGGCACTAGCGGGAGATACGAGCAGTACTTC; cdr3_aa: CASRPGTSGRYEQYF
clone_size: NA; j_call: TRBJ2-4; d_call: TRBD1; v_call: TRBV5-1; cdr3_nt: TGCGCCAGCAGCTTGGAGGCAGGGGGCAGGGGCATTCAGTACTTC; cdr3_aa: CASSLEAGGRGIQYF
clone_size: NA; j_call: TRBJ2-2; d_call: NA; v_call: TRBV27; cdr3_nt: TGTGCCAGCAAAGGACAATTCATTGGGGAGCTGTTTTTT; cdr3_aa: CASKGQFIGELFF
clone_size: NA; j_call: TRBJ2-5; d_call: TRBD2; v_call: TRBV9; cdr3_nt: TGTGCCAGCAGCTTGGGGACTAGCAAAGAGACCCAGTACTTC; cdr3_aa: CASSLGTSKETQYF
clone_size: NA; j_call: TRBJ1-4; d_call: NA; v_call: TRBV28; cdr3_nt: TGTGCCAGCAGTTTGTTGTCAGGAAAACTGTTTTTT; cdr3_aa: CASSLLSGKLFF
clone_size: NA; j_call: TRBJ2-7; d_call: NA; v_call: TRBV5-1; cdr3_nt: TGCGCCAGCGGCCGAGAGACAGGATCCTACGAGCAGTACTTC; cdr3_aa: CASGRETGSYEQYF
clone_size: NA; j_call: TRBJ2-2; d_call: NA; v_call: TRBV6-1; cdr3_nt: TGTGCCAGCAGTGATGCCCGGGCTGGGGAGCTGTTTTTT; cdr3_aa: CASSDARAGELFF
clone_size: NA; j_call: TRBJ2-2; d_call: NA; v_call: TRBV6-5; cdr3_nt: TGTGCCAGCAGACCCGGGGCAGCGAACACCGGGGAGCTGTTTTTT; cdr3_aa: CASRPGAANTGELFF
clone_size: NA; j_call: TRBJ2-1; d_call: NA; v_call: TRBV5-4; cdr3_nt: TGTGCCAGCAGCTCCAGGGATGTCAATGAGCAGTTCTTC; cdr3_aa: CASSSRDVNEQFF
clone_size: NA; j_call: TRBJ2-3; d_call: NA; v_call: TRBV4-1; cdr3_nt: TGCGCCAGCAGTTCAGTCAGGGAAGCAGATACGCAGTATTTT; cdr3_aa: CASSSVREADTQYF
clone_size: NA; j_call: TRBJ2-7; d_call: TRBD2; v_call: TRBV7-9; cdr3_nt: TGTGCCAGCAGCCCCCCGGTGCTAGCGGGAGGACGTACCTACGAGCAGTACTTC; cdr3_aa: CASSPPVLAGGRTYEQYF
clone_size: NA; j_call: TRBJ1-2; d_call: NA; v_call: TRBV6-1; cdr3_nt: TGTGCCAGCAGACCGGACATAAACTATGGGGGCTACACCTTC; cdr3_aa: CASRPDINYGGYTF
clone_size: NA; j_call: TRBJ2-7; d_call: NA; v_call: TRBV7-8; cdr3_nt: TGTGCCAGCAGCTTAGCGCTCGGCTCCGCGGTCGGGCAGTACTTC; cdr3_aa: CASSLALGSAVGQYF
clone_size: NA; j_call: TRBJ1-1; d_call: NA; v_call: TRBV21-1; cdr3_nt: TGTGCCAGCAGCACCGGGGCAGGGAACACTGAAGCTTTCTTT; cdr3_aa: CASSTGAGNTEAFF
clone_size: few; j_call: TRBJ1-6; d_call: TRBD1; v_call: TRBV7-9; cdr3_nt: TGTGCCAGCAGCTCCCGACAGGGTGGCCTAGGGGATGACCTCCACTTT; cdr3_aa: CASSSRQGGLGDDLHF
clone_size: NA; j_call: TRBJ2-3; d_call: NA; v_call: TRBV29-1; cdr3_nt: TGCAGCGTTGAAGATCGCAGGGGCACAGATACGCAGTATTTT; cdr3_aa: CSVEDRRGTDTQYF
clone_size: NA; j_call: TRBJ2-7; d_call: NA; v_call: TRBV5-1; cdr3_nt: TGCGCCAGCAGTGGGGGTGCAAGCTCCTACGAGCAGTACTTC; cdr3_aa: CASSGGASSYEQYF
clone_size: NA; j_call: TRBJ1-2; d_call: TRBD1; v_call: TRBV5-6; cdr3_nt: TGTGCCAGCAGCGAGAGGGGAGGGGGCCTATATGGCTACACCTTC; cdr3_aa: CASSERGGGLYGYTF
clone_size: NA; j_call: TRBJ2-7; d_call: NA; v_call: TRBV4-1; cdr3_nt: TGCGCCAGCAGCCCCTTAGGGGGAGTAAACTACGAGCAGTACTTC; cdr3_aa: CASSPLGGVNYEQYF
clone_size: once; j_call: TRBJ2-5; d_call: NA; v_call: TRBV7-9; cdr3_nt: TGTGCCAGCAGCTTGGGTCTCTGGGGGGGCAACGAGACCCAGTACTTC; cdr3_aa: CASSLGLWGGNETQYF
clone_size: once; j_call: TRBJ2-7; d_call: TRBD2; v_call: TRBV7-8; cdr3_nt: TGTGCCAGCAGCCCGTTGACTAGCGGGGGGGCCTTCGAGCAGTACTTC; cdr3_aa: CASSPLTSGGAFEQYF
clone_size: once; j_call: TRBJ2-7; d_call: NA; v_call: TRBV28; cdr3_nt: TGTGCCAGCAAGGGGCCCCCGAGGGGCGCGGCCTACGAGCAGTACTTC; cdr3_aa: CASKGPPRGAAYEQYF
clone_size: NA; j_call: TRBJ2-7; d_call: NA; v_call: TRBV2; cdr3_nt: TGTGCCAGGCACAAGTTTGCGGACCAAACGGCTTACGAGCAGTACTTC; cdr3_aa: CARHKFADQTAYEQYF
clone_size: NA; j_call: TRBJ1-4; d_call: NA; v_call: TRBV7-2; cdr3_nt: TGTGCCAGCAGCTTAGAGGGAATCCGGGGGGAACTGTTTTTT; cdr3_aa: CASSLEGIRGELFF
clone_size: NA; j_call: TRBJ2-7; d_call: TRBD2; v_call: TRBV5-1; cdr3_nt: TGCGCCAGCAGCTTGGTTGGCGGGAGTGGTAGCTACGAGCAGTACTTC; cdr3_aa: CASSLVGGSGSYEQYF
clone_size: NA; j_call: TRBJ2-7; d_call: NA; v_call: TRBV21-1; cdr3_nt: TGTGCCAGCAGCGATAGCGGGAGCTCCTACGAGCAGTACTTC; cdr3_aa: CASSDSGSSYEQYF
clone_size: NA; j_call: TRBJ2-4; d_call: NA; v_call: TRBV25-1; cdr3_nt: TGTGCCAGCAGTGATTTAGGCCGGGACATTCAGTACTTC; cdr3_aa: CASSDLGRDIQYF
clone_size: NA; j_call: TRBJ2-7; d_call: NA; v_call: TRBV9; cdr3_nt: TGTGCCAGCAGCGTAGGACAGACCTCCTACGAGCAGTACTTC; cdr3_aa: CASSVGQTSYEQYF
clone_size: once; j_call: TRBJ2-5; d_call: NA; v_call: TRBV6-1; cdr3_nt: TGTGCCAGCTATGCAGCTGATTACCAAGAGACCCAGTACTTC; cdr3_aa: CASYAADYQETQYF
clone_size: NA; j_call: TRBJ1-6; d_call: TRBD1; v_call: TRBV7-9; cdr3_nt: TGTGCCAGCAGCTTAGCAGAGGGACAGGGAAGGCCCCTCCACTTT; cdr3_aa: CASSLAEGQGRPLHF
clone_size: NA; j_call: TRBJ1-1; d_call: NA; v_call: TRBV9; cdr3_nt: TGTGCCAGCAGCGTAGTGGGGGGAATGAACACTGAAGCTTTCTTT; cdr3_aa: CASSVVGGMNTEAFF
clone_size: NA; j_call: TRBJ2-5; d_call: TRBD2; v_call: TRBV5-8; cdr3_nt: TGTGCCGTCGGGAGGTACCAAGAGACCCAGTACTTC; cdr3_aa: CAVGRYQETQYF
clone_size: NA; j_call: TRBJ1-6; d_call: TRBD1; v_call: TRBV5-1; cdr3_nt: TGCGCCAGCAGCTTGGCGGCAGGGGGGAGCTCCTATAATTCACCCCTCCACTTT; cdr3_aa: CASSLAAGGSSYNSPLHF
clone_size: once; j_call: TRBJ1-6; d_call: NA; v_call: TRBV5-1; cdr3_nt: TGCGCCAGCAGCGAAAATTCACCCCTCCACTTT; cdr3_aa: CASSENSPLHF
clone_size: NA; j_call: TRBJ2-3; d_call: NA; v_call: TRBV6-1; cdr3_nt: TGTGCCAGCAGTGTTGTGCGGACAGATACGCAGTATTTT; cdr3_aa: CASSVVRTDTQYF
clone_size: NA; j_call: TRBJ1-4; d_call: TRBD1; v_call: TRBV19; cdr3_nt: TGTGCCAGTAGTGTCCCCCCAGGGGGCGGTCTTGAAAAACTGTTTTTT; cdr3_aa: CASSVPPGGGLEKLFF
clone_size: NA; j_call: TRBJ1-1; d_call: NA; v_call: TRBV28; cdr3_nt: TGTGCCAGCAGTTTGCTAGATACCGAAGCTTTCTTT; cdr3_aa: CASSLLDTEAFF
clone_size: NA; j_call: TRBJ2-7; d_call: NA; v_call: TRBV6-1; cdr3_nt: TGTGCCAGCAGTGAACCCGTTCCCAGGTCTGCCACCTACGAGCAGTACTTC; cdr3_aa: CASSEPVPRSATYEQYF
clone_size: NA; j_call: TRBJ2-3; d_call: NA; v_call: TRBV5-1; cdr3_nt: TGCGCCAGCAGCCCCCGCTCATACCCGGATACGCAGTATTTT; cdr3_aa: CASSPRSYPDTQYF
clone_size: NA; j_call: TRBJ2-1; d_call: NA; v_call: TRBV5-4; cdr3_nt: TGTGCCAGCAGCTTGGTGGGGGGCCTCTACAATGAGCAGTTCTTC; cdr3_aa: CASSLVGGLYNEQFF
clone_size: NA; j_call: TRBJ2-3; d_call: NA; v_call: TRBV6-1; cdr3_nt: TGTGCCAGCAGTAGATCAATAGGAGTGGATACGCAGTATTTT; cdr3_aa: CASSRSIGVDTQYF
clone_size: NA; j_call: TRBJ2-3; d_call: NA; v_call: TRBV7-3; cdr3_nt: TGTGCCAACGATATACCGGAGCGATTCACAGATACGCAGTATTTT; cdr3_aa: CANDIPERFTDTQYF
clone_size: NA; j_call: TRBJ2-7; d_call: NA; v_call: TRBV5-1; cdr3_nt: TGCGCCAGCAGGCTCATCGAGGGGGGCTACGAGCAGTACTTC; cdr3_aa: CASRLIEGGYEQYF
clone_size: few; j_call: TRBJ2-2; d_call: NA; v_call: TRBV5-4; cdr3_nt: TGTGCCAGCAGCTTGGTCTCCGGGGAGCTGTTTTTT; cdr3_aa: CASSLVSGELFF
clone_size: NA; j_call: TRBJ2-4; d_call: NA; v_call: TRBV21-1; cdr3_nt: TGTGCCAGCAGACTATTTTACCGGGACAGTGCTCTCACGACCAAAAACATTCAGTACTTC; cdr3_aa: CASRLFYRDSALTTKNIQYF